A single sample is the source of the 22 T cell receptor beta chains below, sequenced in a study of T cell repertoires in ileal Crohn's disease. Sequencing used immunoSEQ multiplex PCR; TCRdb keeps in-frame clones, though not all of them. The sample lists about 14,000 clones, around two thirds seen once, with less than 6.5% in the top ten. The sample taken for sequencing was ileal tissue. These receptors all stem from an adult with Crohn's disease.

This clone showed up just a few times. The chain joins TRBV7-9 to TRBJ1-2, with D uncertain. Germline V gene sequence: CDR1 SEHNR, CDR2 FQNEAQ (reference sequence). The V end was cut by 3 bases, the J end by 8 bases, with 13 bases between. The CDR3 extends over 13 amino acids. The CDR3 sequence: CASSFESHTGYTF. The CDR3 DNA follows: TGTGCCAGCAGCTTCGAATCACATACCGGCTACACCTTC.

The V call is TRBV7-3, the J call TRBJ2-2; D not resolved. V was cut by 4 bases and J by 3 bases, with 9 bases left in between. This CDR3 is 14 amino acids long. Germline CDR1 SGHTA, CDR2 FQGTGA. For the CDR3, the DNA is TGTGCCAGCAGCTGGGCCCGAGACACCGGGGAGCTGTTTTTT. It specifies CASSWARDTGELFF.

V and J are TRBV19 and TRBJ2-3, with 14 bases lining up with TRBD2. Germline V gene data show CDR1 as LNHDA and CDR2 as SQIVND (reference sequence). This CDR3 has 14 residues. V was pared by 10 bases and J by 5 bases, with 5 bases of the junction left unmatched. CDR3: CATGTSGGEDTQYF. CDR3 nucleotides: TGTGCCACCGGGACTAGCGGGGGTGAAGATACGCAGTATTTT.

The chain links TRBV7-8 to TRBJ2-7; D not resolved. The CDR3 runs 17 residues. The germline V gene has CDR1 SGHVS and CDR2 FQNEAQ. The ends were cut back, 2 bases at V and 3 bases at J, with 20 bases in the middle. In DNA form, the CDR3 reads TGTGCCAGCAGCTTATTCGGCAGTCTAGTGGATGTCTACGAGCAGTACTTC. Its protein is CASSLFGSLVDVYEQYF.

The chain has TRBV4-2 and TRBJ1-4; D is uncertain. V gave up 0 bases and J gave up 10 bases, with 15 bases separating them. Per the germline V gene, CDR1 is LGHNA and CDR2 is YNFKEQ. The CDR3 consists of 15 residues. The CDR3 here is CASSQDFGRSGKLFF. CDR3 nucleotide sequence: TGTGCCAGCAGCCAAGATTTCGGGAGGTCGGGAAAACTGTTTTTT.

The chain uses TRBV4-1 and TRBJ1-2, with 12 bases that match TRBD1. This CDR3 comprises 17 residues. Looked up from germline, CDR1 is MGHRA and CDR2 is YSYEKL. Trimming at V came to 0 bases and at J to 4 bases, leaving 6 bases not matched to a gene. CDR3 in DNA: TGCGCCAGCAGCCAAGAACTACCGGGACAGGGGGCCTATGGCTACACCTTC. It encodes CASSQELPGQGAYGYTF.

This clone has a handful of counts. The rearrangement uses TRBV5-4 and TRBJ1-1; D is unclear. The V end lost 0 bases, the J end lost 2 bases, and 5 bases lay between the germline ends. The V gene's germline CDR1 is SGHNT and CDR2 YYREEE (reference sequence). This CDR3 comprises 13 residues. This CDR3 reads CASSLARNTEAFF. CDR3 nucleotide sequence: TGTGCCAGCAGCTTGGCCAGAAACACTGAAGCTTTCTTT.

V usage is TRBV28 and J usage is TRBJ2-5, with no clear D. The V gene lost 3 bases and the J gene lost 5 bases, with 19 bases spanning the gap. Germline values: CDR1 MDHEN, CDR2 SYDVKM. The CDR3 has 16 residues. Here the CDR3 DNA reads TGTGCCAGCAGTTTTGAAAGAAGGGTTATTACGGAGACCCAGTACTTC. It specifies CASSFERRVITETQYF.

This clone occurred once. The genes are TRBV27 and TRBJ2-5; 7 positions agree with TRBD1. The CDR3 covers 13 residues. Per germline, CDR1 MNHEY and CDR2 SMNVEV (reference sequence). J gave up 4 bases and V 2 bases, and 1 base lay outside the gene matches. The CDR3 DNA is TGTGCCAGCAGTTTAAGGGACAGAGAGACCCAGTACTTC. It yields the protein CASSLRDRETQYF.

The chain uses TRBV9 and TRBJ1-2; D perhaps matches TRBD1 (5 bases). Trimming removed 3 bases from V and 4 bases from J, with 19 bases in between. There are 16 residues in the CDR3. Germline CDR1 reads SGDLS; CDR2 reads YYNGEE. The CDR3: CASSAHKRSGGYGYTF. The CDR3, as DNA: TGTGCCAGCAGCGCGCATAAGCGGTCGGGGGGCTATGGCTACACCTTC.

The genes are TRBV10-1 and TRBJ2-5; D perhaps matches TRBD2 (5 bases). V lost 4 bases, J lost 5 bases, and 14 bases lay in between. Germline V gene data show CDR1 as WNHNN and CDR2 as SYGVQD (reference sequence). The CDR3 totals 14 residues. The CDR3 coding sequence is TGCGCCAGCAGTGGGGCGGAGGATGGGGAGACCCAGTACTTC. This gives the protein CASSGAEDGETQYF.

This clone has a handful of counts. V and J are TRBV4-2 and TRBJ1-4, with a tentative D call TRBD1 (5 bases). CDR3 length: 14 amino acids. Trimming left V 0 bases short and J 6 bases short, with 8 bases between. Germline CDR1 reads LGHNA; CDR2 reads YNFKEQ. The CDR3 nucleotides are TGTGCCAGCAGCCAAGATGTACAGGATGAAAAACTGTTTTTT. Amino acid sequence: CASSQDVQDEKLFF.

The rearrangement joins TRBV30 to TRBJ1-2, with TRBD1 identical over 9 bases. This CDR3 region has 15 residues. Germline V lookup: CDR1 GTSNPN, CDR2 SVGIG (reference sequence). With V trimmed by 0 bases and J by 7 bases, 9 bases remained unmatched. CDR3 DNA sequence: TGTGCCTGGAGTGTACAGGGGGCTTTTATCGGTGGCTACACCTTC. It translates to CAWSVQGAFIGGYTF.

The genes are TRBV6-4 and TRBJ2-3; 10 bases match TRBD2. J lost 4 bases, V lost 3 bases, and 4 bases had no gene match. Germline V gives CDR1 MRHNA, CDR2 SNTAGT. The CDR3 totals 15 residues. In DNA, the CDR3 is TGTGCCAGCAGTGAAAGCGGGGGGGCTTCAGATACGCAGTATTTT. Protein product: CASSESGGASDTQYF.

This clone was counted a few times. The chain has TRBV18 and TRBJ1-3, with D hard to call. The germline gives CDR1 KGHSH, CDR2 LQKENI. This CDR3 is built from 13 residues. V was trimmed by 4 bases and J by 4 bases, leaving 8 bases between them. The CDR3, as DNA: TGTGCCAGCTCACGGTCTGGGGGAAACACCATATATTTT. This codes for CASSRSGGNTIYF.

The genes are TRBV12-5 and TRBJ2-1, with a weak D call TRBD2 (6 bases). CDR3 length: 12 amino acids. Deletions cut 6 bases from V and 11 bases from J, with 14 bases between. Germline CDR1 is LGHNT and CDR2 is FRNRAP. The CDR3 reads CASGPYGTQQFF. DNA of the CDR3: TGTGCTAGTGGCCCCTACGGGACTCAGCAGTTCTTC.

The V gene is TRBV6-5, the J gene TRBJ2-7; a weak D match, TRBD1 (6 bases). The CDR3 length is 14 residues. The germline V gene has CDR1 MNHEY and CDR2 SVGAGI. V lost 4 bases, J lost 2 bases, and 12 bases lay in between. CDR3 bases: TGTGCCAGCAGTTTTCGACAGGTTACCTACGAGCAGTACTTC. Translated, it gives CASSFRQVTYEQYF.

The genes are TRBV29-1 and TRBJ2-5; D might be TRBD2 (6 bases). The CDR3 loop spans 12 amino acids. V was shortened by 8 bases and J by 7 bases, with 17 bases between the two germline ends. From germline, CDR1 is SQVTM and CDR2 ANQGSEA. The CDR3 bases are TGCAGCTTGGAAACGGTGGGGGGGACCCAGTACTTC. Translated: CSLETVGGTQYF.

The V gene is TRBV15, the J gene TRBJ2-1; 13 bases are a match to TRBD2. Trimming removed 2 bases from V and 12 bases from J; junction bases left unmatched: 10. This CDR3 is built from 16 residues. CDR1 and CDR2 from the germline V gene are LNHNV and YYDKDF (reference sequence). This chain's CDR3 is CATSRPGLAGATVQFF. In DNA form, the CDR3 reads TGTGCCACCAGCAGACCCGGACTAGCGGGGGCCACTGTGCAGTTCTTC.

The rearrangement links TRBV28 to TRBJ1-3; TRBD1 matches at 7 bases. The CDR3 is made up of 14 amino acids. The junction had 2 bases not matched to a gene; V was cut back by 6 bases and J by 0 bases. The V gene's germline CDR1 is MDHEN and CDR2 SYDVKM. CDR3 nucleotide sequence: TGTGCCAGCAGACAGGGGACCTCTGGAAACACCATATATTTT. Residues: CASRQGTSGNTIYF.

V is TRBV30 and J is TRBJ2-5, with TRBD1 identical over 10 bases. The CDR3 loop spans 17 amino acids. V lost 1 base, J lost 2 bases, and 10 bases stayed unmatched. Germline V lookup: CDR1 GTSNPN, CDR2 SVGIG (reference sequence). CDR3 nucleotide sequence: TGTGCCTGGAGTGATCCCCGGGACAGGGGACCTCAAGAGACCCAGTACTTC. Its translation is CAWSDPRDRGPQETQYF.

This clone was counted once. This sequence joins TRBV19 and TRBJ2-4; no clear D. Trimming took off 5 bases at V and 0 bases at J, with 11 bases between the two ends. CDR1 and CDR2 from the germline V gene are LNHDA and SQIVND (reference sequence). This CDR3 comprises 15 residues. Here the CDR3 reads CASSRRELAKNIQYF. The CDR3 DNA sequence: TGTGCCAGTAGTCGGCGAGAACTAGCCAAAAACATTCAGTACTTC.